This TCR beta chain was documented in a study of OX40 agonist ivuxolimab in advanced cancers. Background on the study: Patients were dosed intravenously with ivuxolimab at 0.01 to 10 mg/kg every 2 weeks.

Libraries were prepared by immunoSEQ multiplex PCR; TCRdb keeps only in-frame clonotypes and omits some of them. Among 70,000 to 85,000 clones listed, around 86% were seen once. Cycle 7 day 1, cycle 4 day 1, and baseline were the timepoints at which blood was sampled. V lost 5 bases and J 8 bases, leaving 21 bases between the germline ends. The germline V gene has CDR1 MDHEN and CDR2 SYDVKM. CDR3 length: 15 residues. This specimen was CD4+ or CD8+ T cells sorted from blood, taken in a trial of the OX40 agonist ivuxolimab. This receptor was obtained from an adult with an advanced solid tumor such as melanoma, head and neck, liver or kidney cancer. V gene TRBV28 combines with J gene TRBJ1-2, with D possibly TRBD1 on 6 matching bases. The CDR3: CASSTPGGGPGGYTF. The CDR3 bases are TGTGCCAGCAGTACTCCTGGGGGGGGGCCGGGGGGCTACACCTTC.